This is a list of T cell receptor beta chains from one sample in a study of blood T cell repertoires in COVID-19. Profiling relied on immunoSEQ multiplex PCR, and the TCRdb table lists in-frame clones only, not all of them. The sample carries roughly 250,000 clones, approximately 90% recorded once. The sequenced sample was PBMCs or T cells enriched from blood (not recorded which). These TCRs come from a man aged 45-65 years who had been exposed to COVID-19. The CDR3 runs from the conserved cysteine through the conserved F or W. D genes are given only for firm matches. Only some rows state a clone size, as once, few, many or a class for expanded clones.

size | J | D | V | DNA | CDR3
. | TRBJ1-5 | . | TRBV30 | TGTGCCTGGAGTGTTCAGGGTTCGGGTCAGCCCCAGCATTTT | CAWSVQGSGQPQHF
. | TRBJ1-5 | . | TRBV2 | TGTGCCAGCCGCCGGGATTATAGCAATCAGCCCCAGCATTTT | CASRRDYSNQPQHF
. | TRBJ1-3 | TRBD1 | TRBV28 | TGTGCCAGCAGTTTCCTACGGACAGGGGATGGAAACACCATATATTTT | CASSFLRTGDGNTIYF
once | TRBJ2-3 | . | TRBV5-4 | TGTGCCAGCAGCTTGGGGGGGGGCTTCATAAACACAGATACGCAGTATTTT | CASSLGGGFINTDTQYF
once | TRBJ1-2 | TRBD1 | TRBV5-4 | TGTGCCAGCAGCTCCGAGAGACAGGGGTATGGCTACACCTTC | CASSSERQGYGYTF
. | TRBJ2-2 | . | TRBV5-1 | TGCGCCAGCAGCTTGTCCAGCGGGGAGCTGTTTTTT | CASSLSSGELFF
. | TRBJ1-3 | . | TRBV10-3 | TGTGCCATCAGTGACTTCCAGGGAAGGGGAAACACCATATATTTT | CAISDFQGRGNTIYF
. | TRBJ1-5 | TRBD1 | TRBV9 | TGTGCCAGCAGCGTGACAGGGGGCGATCAGCCCCAGCATTTT | CASSVTGGDQPQHF
. | TRBJ2-1 | . | TRBV5-6 | TGTGCCAGCAGCTTGCGTTTCACGGGAGCGGAAAATGAGCAGTTCTTC | CASSLRFTGAENEQFF
. | TRBJ1-6 | . | TRBV4-1 | TGCGCCAGCAGCCTAACATTGTCCCGGGACACGCGACCGACTTTTAATTCACCCCTCCACTTT | CASSLTLSRDTRPTFNSPLHF
. | TRBJ1-5 | . | TRBV6-5 | TGTGCCAGCAGCCCAGAACCTTATAGCAATCAGCCCCAGCATTTT | CASSPEPYSNQPQHF
. | TRBJ1-5 | . | TRBV4-1 | TGCGCCAGCAGCCAAGCCACTGTTATGGGGGGGGCCCGCAATCAGCCCCAGCATTTT | CASSQATVMGGARNQPQHF
. | TRBJ2-1 | TRBD2 | TRBV9 | TGTGCCAGCAGCGTAGGCCCCGGGTGGCGGGAGGGACGCTACAATGAGCAGTTCTTC | CASSVGPGWREGRYNEQFF
. | TRBJ2-1 | TRBD2 | TRBV11-2 | TGTGCCAGCAGCTTAGTTCTACGCGGGGGCTCCTACAATGAGCAGTTCTTC | CASSLVLRGGSYNEQFF
. | TRBJ1-1 | . | TRBV13 | TGTGCCAGCAGCAGAGGACAGAGAGAGAACACTGAAGCTTTCTTT | CASSRGQRENTEAFF
. | TRBJ2-5 | . | TRBV6-1 | TGTGCCAGCAGTGATAGCCGAGGGTGGGAGACCCAGTACTTC | CASSDSRGWETQYF
. | TRBJ2-1 | . | TRBV9 | TGTGCCAGCAGCGTAGCGGGGGAGTACAATGAGCAGTTCTTC | CASSVAGEYNEQFF
. | TRBJ2-1 | TRBD1 | TRBV11-1 | TGTGCCAGCAGCTTCCAGGACAGGGGGTACAATGAGCAGTTCTTC | CASSFQDRGYNEQFF
. | TRBJ1-3 | . | TRBV12-5 | TGTGCTAGTGGTTTAGGGCAGGGCTCCGGAAACACCATATATTTT | CASGLGQGSGNTIYF
. | TRBJ2-1 | . | TRBV12-3/TRBV12-4 | TGTGCCAGCAGTCCCCGGGGGAAATTTGAGTTCTTC | CASSPRGKFEFF
. | TRBJ1-5 | . | TRBV10-3 | TGTGCCATCAGTGAGGTAGGAGGGAATCAGCCCCAGCATTTT | CAISEVGGNQPQHF
. | TRBJ1-1 | . | TRBV19 | TGTGCCAGTAGTATAGCAGGCGGGGGAGGGATGAACACTGAAGCTTTCTTT | CASSIAGGGGMNTEAFF
. | TRBJ2-4 | . | TRBV19 | TGTGCCAGTAGTCGGACTGGGACAACCGACAAAAACATTCAGTACTTC | CASSRTGTTDKNIQYF
few | TRBJ1-5 | . | TRBV6-1 | TGTGCCAGCAGTGAGGCAGGGAGCAATCAGCCCCAGCATTTT | CASSEAGSNQPQHF
. | TRBJ2-1 | . | TRBV6-5 | TGTGCCAGCACCAGCTTAGGGGGTGAGCAGTTCTTC | CASTSLGGEQFF
. | TRBJ2-3 | TRBD1 | TRBV6-6 | TGTGCCAGCAGCCCGGACAGGGTTCGAACCTATACGCAGTATTTT | CASSPDRVRTYTQYF
. | TRBJ2-3 | TRBD1 | TRBV9 | TGTGCCAGCAGCGTAGGGGGAGGGACAGGGGGCACAGATACGCAGTATTTT | CASSVGGGTGGTDTQYF
. | TRBJ1-4 | TRBD1 | TRBV18 | TGTGCCAGCTCACGGGACAGGGGAGATGAAAAACTGTTTTTT | CASSRDRGDEKLFF
. | TRBJ2-3 | TRBD2 | TRBV19 | TGTGCCAGTAGTAAAGGGCTAGCGGGAGGGTTCCGGGATACGCAGTATTTT | CASSKGLAGGFRDTQYF
. | TRBJ2-7 | . | TRBV21-1 | TGTGCCAGCAGCAAGAGGCGTGGGGACAGGGGGTCCTACGAGCAGTACTTC | CASSKRRGDRGSYEQYF
once | TRBJ1-6 | TRBD1 | TRBV18 | TGTGCCAGCTCACCCCGGCGGGACAGGGTCAATTCACCCCTCCACTTT | CASSPRRDRVNSPLHF
. | TRBJ1-5 | . | TRBV28 | TGTGCCAGCAGTTTCTCACAGGGTAACTCGCCCCAGCATTTT | CASSFSQGNSPQHF
. | TRBJ2-2 | TRBD1 | TRBV2 | TGTGCCAGCAGCGACCTCAGGCCGGGACAGGGATCCACCGGGGAGCTGTTTTTT | CASSDLRPGQGSTGELFF
. | TRBJ2-2 | TRBD2 | TRBV18 | TGTGCCAGCTCACCGGGACTAGCGGGAGCAGTCGGGGAGCTGTTTTTT | CASSPGLAGAVGELFF
once | TRBJ2-5 | TRBD2 | TRBV5-1 | TGCGCCAGCAGAGCGGGGGGGATAAAAGAGACCCAGTACTTC | CASRAGGIKETQYF
. | TRBJ2-5 | TRBD2 | TRBV7-8 | TGTGCCAGCAGCCCGGGGGGGAGAGAGACCCAGTACTTC | CASSPGGRETQYF
. | TRBJ1-3 | . | TRBV18 | TGTGCCAGCTCACCACGAGGAGAACCCTCTGGAAACACCATATATTTT | CASSPRGEPSGNTIYF
. | TRBJ1-5 | . | TRBV28 | TGTGCCAGCAGGGGACAAAATAGCAATCAGCCCCAGCATTTT | CASRGQNSNQPQHF
. | TRBJ1-2 | . | TRBV28 | TGTGCCAGCAGTCAGAGGGACTATGGCTACACCTTC | CASSQRDYGYTF
. | TRBJ2-7 | TRBD2 | TRBV7-2 | TGTGCCAGCAGCCAGGGACTAGTTATGTCCTACGAGCAGTACTTC | CASSQGLVMSYEQYF
once | TRBJ1-2 | TRBD1 | TRBV20-1 | TGCAGTGCTAGTGAGGACAGGGGGAACTATGGCTACACCTTC | CSASEDRGNYGYTF
. | TRBJ1-1 | . | TRBV9 | TGTGCCAGCAGCGTAGAAGATGGCGGGTTAAAACGGGTTACTGAAGCTTTCTTT | CASSVEDGGLKRVTEAFF
. | TRBJ1-4 | TRBD1 | TRBV28 | TGTGCCAGCAGTTTTCTCGCCTTGGGGCAGGGGGCCGGGACTAATGAAAAACTGTTTTTT | CASSFLALGQGAGTNEKLFF
. | TRBJ1-2 | . | TRBV27 | TGTGCCAGCAGTCAGTTTGTGGGGAGCGTTTATGGCTACACCTTC | CASSQFVGSVYGYTF
. | TRBJ1-1 | . | TRBV9 | TGTGCCAGCAGCGTAACAGGGAGTTGGGCTGAAGCTTTCTTT | CASSVTGSWAEAFF
. | TRBJ2-2 | . | TRBV6-5 | TGTGCCAGCAGATTCGACAGGCTCACCGGGGAGCTGTTTTTT | CASRFDRLTGELFF
. | TRBJ2-1 | TRBD1 | TRBV10-3 | TGTGCCATCAGTCCTGGACAGGGTGGGCGGCACAATGAGCAGTTCTTC | CAISPGQGGRHNEQFF
. | TRBJ1-2 | . | TRBV2 | TGTGCCAGCAGTGAACAGTTTACTAACTATGGCTACACCTTC | CASSEQFTNYGYTF
. | TRBJ2-1 | TRBD1 | TRBV9 | TGTGCCAGCAGCGTAGAGGGACAGGGAGGTGAGCAGTTCTTC | CASSVEGQGGEQFF
once | TRBJ2-1 | TRBD1 | TRBV7-2 | TGTGCCAGCAGCTTAAGGCGAGGGGGCCCCGGAGAGCAGTTCTTC | CASSLRRGGPGEQFF
. | TRBJ1-2 | TRBD1 | TRBV5-1 | TGCGCCAGCAGCTTGATTCCCGGGACAGGGGACCATGGCTACACCTTC | CASSLIPGTGDHGYTF
. | TRBJ2-5 | . | TRBV2 | TGTGCCAGCCGACGACAGATACAAGAGACCCAGTACTTC | CASRRQIQETQYF